This entry is about one TCR beta chain. The CDR3 runs to 21 residues. The trim removed 7 bases at V and 0 bases at J, leaving 18 bases unmatched. One Seattle source followed patients from active infection through their disease course. These data come from a study of blood T cell repertoires in COVID-19. Study in general: Acute and convalescent COVID-19 specimens originated in the United States, Italy and Spain. PBMCs, B-cell-depleted T cells, or T cells provided the cDNA or gDNA that made up the material.

Source study methods: Scientists estimated how many nucleated cells there were by amplifying reference gene primers. Some clones are missing from TCRdb's copy, which holds only in-frame ones; the method was immunoSEQ multiplex PCR. D and trimming come from the DNA, and the V and J calls and clone size come from that table. The sample has about 230,000 clones, under 90% seen once; the top ten hold more than 9%. The TCR comes from a man aged 45-65 years with COVID-19, enrolled during active disease. Specimen: peripheral blood. The gene calls are TRBV23-1 and TRBJ2-3; 14 nucleotides match TRBD2. TRBV23-1 is an open reading frame, and its role is uncertain. The CDR3 nucleotides read TGCGCCAGCACCCGGACTAGCGGGAGGAACTTTTCCAACCTTAGCACAGATACGCAGTATTTT. Protein product: CASTRTSGRNFSNLSTDTQYF.